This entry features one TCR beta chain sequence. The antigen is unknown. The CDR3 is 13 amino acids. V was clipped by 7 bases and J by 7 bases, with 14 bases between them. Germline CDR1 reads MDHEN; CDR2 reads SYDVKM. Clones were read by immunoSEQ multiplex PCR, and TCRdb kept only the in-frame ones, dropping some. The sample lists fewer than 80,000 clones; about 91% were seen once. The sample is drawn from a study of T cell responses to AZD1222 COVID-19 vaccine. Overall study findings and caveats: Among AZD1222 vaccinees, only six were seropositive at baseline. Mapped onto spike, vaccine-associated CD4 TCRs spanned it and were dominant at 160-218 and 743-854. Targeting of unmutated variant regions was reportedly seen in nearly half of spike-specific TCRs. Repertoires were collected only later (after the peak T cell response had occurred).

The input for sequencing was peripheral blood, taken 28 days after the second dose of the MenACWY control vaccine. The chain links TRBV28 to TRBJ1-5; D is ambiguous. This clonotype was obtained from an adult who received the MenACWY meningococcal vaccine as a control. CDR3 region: CASTPGVGQPQHF. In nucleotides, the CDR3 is TGTGCCAGCACCCCCGGGGTAGGGCAGCCCCAGCATTTT.